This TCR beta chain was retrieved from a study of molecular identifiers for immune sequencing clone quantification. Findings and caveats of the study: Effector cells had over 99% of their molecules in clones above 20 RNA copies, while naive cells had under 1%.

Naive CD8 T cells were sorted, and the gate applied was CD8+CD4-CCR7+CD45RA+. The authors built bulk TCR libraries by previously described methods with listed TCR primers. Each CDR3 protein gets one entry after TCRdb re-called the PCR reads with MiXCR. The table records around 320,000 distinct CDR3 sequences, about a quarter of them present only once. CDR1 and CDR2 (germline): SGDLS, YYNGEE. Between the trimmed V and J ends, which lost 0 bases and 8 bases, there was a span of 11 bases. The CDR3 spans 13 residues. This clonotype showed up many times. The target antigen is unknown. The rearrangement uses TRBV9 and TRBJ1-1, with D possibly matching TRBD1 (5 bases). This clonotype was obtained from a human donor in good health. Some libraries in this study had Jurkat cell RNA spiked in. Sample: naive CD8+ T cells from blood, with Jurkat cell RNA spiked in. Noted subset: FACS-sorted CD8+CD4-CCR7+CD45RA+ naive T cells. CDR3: CASSVGSQGEAFF. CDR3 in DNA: TGTGCCAGCAGCGTAGGTTCCCAGGGAGAAGCTTTCTTT.